What follows are 22 T cell receptor beta chains derived from one specimen sequenced in a study of T cell repertoires in cytomegalovirus infection. One entry per CDR3 protein, called by TCRdb with MiXCR from the reads. The sample shows more than 65,000 distinct CDR3 sequences, about 44% of them seen only once. Antigens of these TCRs are unknown. Specimen: CD8+ T cells from cultured PBMCs, collected from culture after CMV antigen stimulation. The receptors here all came from a human donor in good health (CMV status not recorded). Some clones in this sample may be carry-over from other donors' samples.

V usage is TRBV7-2 and J usage is TRBJ2-7; D possibly matches TRBD1 or TRBD2 (5 bases each). This CDR3 comprises 15 residues. Trimming left V 3 bases short and J 4 bases short, with 16 bases between. Germline V CDR1 and CDR2: SGHTA, FQGNSA. CDR3 nucleotide sequence: TGTGCCAGCAGCTTCCCAGGGAGATTGGGATACGAGCAGTACTTC. Translating gives CASSFPGRLGYEQYF. Looking up the rest from reference TRBV7-2 and TRBJ2-7 gives the full variable domain: GAGVSQSPSNKVTEKGKDVELRCDPISGHTALYWYRQSLGQGLEFLIYFQGNSAPDKSGLPSDRFSAERTGGSVSTLTIQRTQQEDSAVYLCASSFPGRLGYEQYFGPGTRLTVT.

At least ten counts were recorded for this clonotype. The chain couples TRBV11-2 to TRBJ1-6; D not resolved. The ends were cut back, 0 bases at V and 7 bases at J, with 7 bases in the middle. The CDR3 spans 14 residues. From germline, CDR1 is SGHAT and CDR2 FQNNGV. Here the CDR3 DNA reads TGTGCCAGCAGCTTAGAGAACAGAAATTCACCCCTCCACTTT. Protein: CASSLENRNSPLHF. Using reference TRBV11-2 and TRBJ1-6 for the parts outside the CDR3, the full variable domain is EAGVAQSPRYKIIEKRQSVAFWCNPISGHATLYWYQQILGQGPKLLIQFQNNGVVDDSQLPKDRFSAERLKGVDSTLKIQPAKLEDSAVYLCASSLENRNSPLHFGNGTRLTVT.

This clonotype was detected a few times. The gene calls are TRBV4-1 and TRBJ1-1, with 8 nucleotides matching TRBD1. The CDR3 length is 15 residues. J lost 4 bases, V lost 1 base, and 5 bases had no gene match. Germline V gene data show CDR1 as MGHRA and CDR2 as YSYEKL. The DNA for the CDR3 is TGCGCCAGCAGCCAAGGAGGAACAGGGGGCACTGAAGCTTTCTTT. This sequence encodes CASSQGGTGGTEAFF.

The chain couples TRBV14 to TRBJ2-3; D gene unclear. The CDR3 extends over 13 amino acids. CDR1 is SGHDN, CDR2 FVKESK, per germline. V was clipped by 4 bases and J by 5 bases, with 10 bases between them. DNA for the CDR3: TGTGCCAGCAGCCTTTACCTCAGAGATACGCAGTATTTT. It codes for CASSLYLRDTQYF.

This clonotype came up a few times. The chain recombines TRBV28 with TRBJ1-4, with 8 bases aligning to TRBD1. Trimming took 4 bases from V and 8 from J; bases not matched to a gene: 9. The CDR3 is 15 amino acids. The germline gives CDR1 MDHEN, CDR2 SYDVKM. The CDR3 DNA reads TGTGCCAGCAGTTCAGGGACAGGTTGGGGAGAAAAACTGTTTTTT. Translated, it gives CASSSGTGWGEKLFF.

This clonotype has more than one count but fewer than ten. One end of the junction does not line up with germline, which may come from a read error. The V call is TRBV4-1, the J call TRBJ2-1; tentative D call: TRBD2 (6 bases). The CDR3 consists of 11 residues. CDR1 and CDR2 (germline): MGHRA, YSYEKL. CDR3 amino acids: CASSQGTGQFF. The CDR3 region has the DNA TGTGCCAGCAGCCAAGGGACTGGGCAGTTCTTC.

The table lists this clonotype with many counts. The V call is TRBV28, the J call TRBJ2-7; D not resolved. V lost 7 bases and J lost 3, with 16 bases in between. The CDR3 has 14 amino acids. The V gene's germline CDR1 is MDHEN and CDR2 SYDVKM. The CDR3 bases are TGTGCCAGCACTTCCGCCCACCTAGACTACGAGCAGTACTTC. Encoded protein: CASTSAHLDYEQYF.

This clonotype was recorded many times. This rearrangement joins TRBV6-5 to TRBJ2-1, with TRBD2 matching over 11 bases. V was pared by 4 bases and J by 4 bases, with 3 bases of the junction left unmatched. The CDR3 loop spans 15 amino acids. Germline V lookup: CDR1 MNHEY, CDR2 SVGAGI. The CDR3 nucleotides are TGTGCCAGCAGTTTAGCGGGAGGGCCTTACAATGAGCAGTTCTTC. The encoded protein is CASSLAGGPYNEQFF.

Details on this clonotype: At one boundary the junction diverges from the germline segment, which might be a read error. The genes are TRBV7-6 and TRBJ2-7; 10 bases agree with TRBD1. Germline V gene lookup returns CDR1 SGHVS and CDR2 FNYEAQ. This CDR3 spans 17 amino acids. As DNA, the CDR3 is TGTGCCAGCAGCCCAAGGAGGACAGGGGGATTCTCCTACGGGCAGTACTTC. This codes for CASSPRRTGGFSYGQYF.

This chain joins TRBV27 and TRBJ2-5; D assignment may be TRBD1 or TRBD2 (5 bases each). This CDR3 region has 14 residues. V was cut by 2 bases and J by 4 bases, with 11 bases left in between. Looked up from germline, CDR1 is MNHEY and CDR2 is SMNVEV (reference sequence). The CDR3, as DNA: TGTGCCAGCAGTTTAGGGGGAGTTGTAGAGACCCAGTACTTC. Translated: CASSLGGVVETQYF.

CDR3 amino acids: CASSVNWGPSYEQYF. In DNA form, the CDR3 reads TGTGCCAGCAGCGTAAATTGGGGGCCCTCCTACGAGCAGTACTTC. The genes are TRBV9 and TRBJ2-7, with D possibly TRBD1 on 6 matching bases. CDR3 length: 15 amino acids. The ends were cut back, 1 base at V and 0 bases at J, with 11 bases in the middle. Germline CDR1 and CDR2: SGDLS and YYNGEE.

This clonotype was observed a few times. This chain connects TRBV7-9 to TRBJ2-7; the match to TRBD1 covers 8 bases. J lost 5 bases, V lost 5 bases, and 5 bases had no gene match. This CDR3 is 13 amino acids long. Germline-derived CDR1 and CDR2 are SEHNR and FQNEAQ (reference sequence). CDR3: CASSGQGFDEQYF. The CDR3 DNA reads TGTGCCAGCAGCGGACAGGGTTTCGACGAGCAGTACTTC.

CDR3 sequence reads: CASSLGGNNQPQHF. The CDR3 region has the DNA TGTGCCAGCAGCTTAGGCGGCAACAATCAGCCCCAGCATTTT. This chain joins TRBV7-3 and TRBJ1-5; no reliable D call. Between the trimmed V and J ends, which lost 2 bases and 3 bases, there was a span of 8 bases. Germline V CDR1 and CDR2: SGHTA, FQGTGA. The CDR3 has 14 amino acids.

This chain connects TRBV28 to TRBJ1-5, with D tentatively TRBD1 (6 bases). The V end lost 11 bases, the J end lost 2 bases, and 16 bases lay between the germline ends. This CDR3 comprises 14 residues. Germline V gene data show CDR1 as MDHEN and CDR2 as SYDVKM. The CDR3 loop is CALGGGLRNQPQHF. The CDR3 DNA sequence: TGTGCCCTTGGAGGGGGACTCCGCAATCAGCCCCAGCATTTT.

This chain joins TRBV29-1 and TRBJ2-7; the D is unclear. Germline loops: CDR1 SQVTM, CDR2 ANQGSEA. The V end lost 3 bases, the J end lost 3 bases, and 6 bases lay between the germline ends. The CDR3 is 11 residues long. CDR3 coding DNA: TGCAGCGTTGAGTGGGGCTACGAGCAGTACTTC. Protein sequence: CSVEWGYEQYF.

The V call is TRBV19, the J call TRBJ1-2; no clear D. CDR1 is LNHDA, CDR2 SQIVND, per germline (reference sequence). This CDR3 is 15 amino acids long. The V end was cut by 6 bases, the J end by 5 bases, with 19 bases between. Here the CDR3 reads CASSPGRQVRYGYTF. CDR3 coding DNA: TGTGCCAGTAGCCCCGGACGGCAGGTACGATATGGCTACACCTTC.

V usage is TRBV6-1 and J usage is TRBJ1-2; a possible D gene is TRBD1 (6 bases). Trimming stripped 7 bases from V and 5 bases from J, with 17 bases between. The germline V gene encodes CDR1 MNHNS and CDR2 SASEGT. There are 14 residues in the CDR3. Written as DNA, the CDR3 is TGTGCCAGCATTTGGGGGCCGGGATCTTATGGCTACACCTTC. Protein product: CASIWGPGSYGYTF.

This clonotype occurred a few times. The chain employs TRBV7-6 and TRBJ2-1; D is unresolved. The CDR3 runs 12 residues. Trimming stripped 1 base from V and 9 bases from J, with 7 bases between. Germline values: CDR1 SGHVS, CDR2 FNYEAQ. CDR3 DNA: TGTGCCAGCAGCTTAGTAGGGCGTGAGCAGTTCTTC. Translating gives CASSLVGREQFF.

This chain joins TRBV11-2 and TRBJ2-7; D is possibly TRBD1 or TRBD2 (6 bases each). The CDR3 sequence is 13 residues long. V lost 5 bases, J lost 6 bases, and 14 bases lay in between. Germline assignment: CDR1 SGHAT and CDR2 FQNNGV. CDR3 region: CASSPRGDLEQYF. The DNA for the CDR3 is TGTGCCAGCAGCCCAAGGGGGGACCTCGAGCAGTACTTC.

This clonotype has more than one count but fewer than ten. The CDR3 loop is CASSSAGVAFEQYF. The CDR3 DNA sequence: TGTGCCAGCAGCTCAGCTGGGGTGGCCTTCGAGCAGTACTTC. J is TRBJ2-7 and V is TRBV7-2; D unclear. This CDR3 has 14 amino acids. The ends were cut back, 4 bases at V and 6 bases at J, with 16 bases in the middle. Germline CDR1 SGHTA, CDR2 FQGNSA.

This chain joins TRBV28 and TRBJ2-7, with 9 bases identical to TRBD2. Germline V gene sequence: CDR1 MDHEN, CDR2 SYDVKM. The CDR3 runs to 16 residues. J lost 3 bases, V lost 11 bases, and 17 bases had no gene match. This CDR3 is CAAGGGGEGSHYEQYF. The CDR3 region has the DNA TGTGCCGCGGGAGGGGGGGGCGAAGGTTCCCACTACGAGCAGTACTTC.

The chain couples TRBV7-8 to TRBJ2-1; 14 bases are shared with TRBD2. From germline, CDR1 is SGHVS and CDR2 FQNEAQ. The CDR3 contains 18 residues. V lost 5 bases, J lost 0 bases, and 6 bases stayed unmatched. The CDR3 DNA reads TGTGCCAGCAGCCCGGGACTAGCGGGAGCCCTCTCCTACAATGAGCAGTTCTTC. Its translation: CASSPGLAGALSYNEQFF.